This T cell receptor beta chain was captured by sequencing in a study of T cell changes during pregnancy in multiple sclerosis. TCRdb's table, derived via immunoSEQ multiplex PCR, lists solely in-frame clones and lacks some. Of roughly 59,000 clones detected, 85% to 95% appear once; the ten largest clones hold roughly 0.33%. Per germline, CDR1 SQVTM and CDR2 ANQGSEA. The J segment lost 6 bases and the V segment lost 5 bases, leaving 5 bases of the junction unmatched. The CDR3 runs to 12 residues. This sequence joins TRBV29-1 and TRBJ2-7; 9 bases map to TRBD1. The sequencing used CD4+ T cells from peripheral blood mononuclear cells, collected before pregnancy. The sequence came from a female donor with multiple sclerosis, enrolled in a pregnancy study. The CDR3 DNA reads TGCAGCGTTTCCACAGGGGGCACCGAGCAGTACTTC. It yields the protein CSVSTGGTEQYF.